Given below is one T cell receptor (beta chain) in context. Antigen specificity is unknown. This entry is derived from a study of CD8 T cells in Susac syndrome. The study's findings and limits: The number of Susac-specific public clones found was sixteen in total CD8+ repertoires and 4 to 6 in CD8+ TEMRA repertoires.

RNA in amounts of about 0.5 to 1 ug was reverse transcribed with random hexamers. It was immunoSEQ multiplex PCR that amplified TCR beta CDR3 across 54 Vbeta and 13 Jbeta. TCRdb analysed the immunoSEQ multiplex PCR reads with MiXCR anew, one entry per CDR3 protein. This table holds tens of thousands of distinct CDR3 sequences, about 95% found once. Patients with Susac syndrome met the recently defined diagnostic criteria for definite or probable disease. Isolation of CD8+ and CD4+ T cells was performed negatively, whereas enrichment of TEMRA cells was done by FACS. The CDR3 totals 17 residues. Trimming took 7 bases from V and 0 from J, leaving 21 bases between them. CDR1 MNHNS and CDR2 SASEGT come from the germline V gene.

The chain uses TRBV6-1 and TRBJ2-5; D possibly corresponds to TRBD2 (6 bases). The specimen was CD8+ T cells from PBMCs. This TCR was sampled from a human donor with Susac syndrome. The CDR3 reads CASKDYAPPGYQETQYF. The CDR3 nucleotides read TGTGCCAGCAAGGACTACGCTCCCCCGGGTTACCAAGAGACCCAGTACTTC.